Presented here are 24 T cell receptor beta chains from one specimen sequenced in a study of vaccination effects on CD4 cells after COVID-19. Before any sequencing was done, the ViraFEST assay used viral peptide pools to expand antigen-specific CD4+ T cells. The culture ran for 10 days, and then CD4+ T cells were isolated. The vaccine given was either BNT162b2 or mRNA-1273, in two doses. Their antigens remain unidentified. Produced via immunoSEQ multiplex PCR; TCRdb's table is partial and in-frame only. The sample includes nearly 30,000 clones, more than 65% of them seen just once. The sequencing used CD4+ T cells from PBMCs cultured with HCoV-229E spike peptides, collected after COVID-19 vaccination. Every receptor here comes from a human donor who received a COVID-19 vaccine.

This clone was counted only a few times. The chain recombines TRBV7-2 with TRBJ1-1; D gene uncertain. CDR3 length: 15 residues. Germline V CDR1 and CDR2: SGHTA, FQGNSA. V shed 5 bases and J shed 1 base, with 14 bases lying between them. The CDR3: CASSPLRAKNTEAFF. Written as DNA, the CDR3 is TGTGCCAGCAGCCCACTACGGGCCAAGAACACTGAAGCTTTCTTT.

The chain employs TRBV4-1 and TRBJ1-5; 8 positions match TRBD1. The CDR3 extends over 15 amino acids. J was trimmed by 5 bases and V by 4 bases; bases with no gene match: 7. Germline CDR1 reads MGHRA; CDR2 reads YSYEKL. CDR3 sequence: CASSRGTGLDQPQHF. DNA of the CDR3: TGCGCCAGCAGCCGTGGGACAGGACTAGATCAGCCCCAGCATTTT.

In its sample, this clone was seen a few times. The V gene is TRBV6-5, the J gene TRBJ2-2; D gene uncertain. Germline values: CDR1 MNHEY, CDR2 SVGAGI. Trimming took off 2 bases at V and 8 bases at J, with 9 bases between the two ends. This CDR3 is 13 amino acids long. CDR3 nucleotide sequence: TGTGCCAGCAGTTACCCCAGACCGGGGGAGCTGTTTTTT. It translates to CASSYPRPGELFF.

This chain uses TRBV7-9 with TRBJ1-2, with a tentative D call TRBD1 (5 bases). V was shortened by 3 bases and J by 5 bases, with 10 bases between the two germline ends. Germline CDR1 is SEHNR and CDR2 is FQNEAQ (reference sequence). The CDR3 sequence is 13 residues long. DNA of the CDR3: TGTGCCAGCAGCTTCCAGGGCCCATATGGCTACACCTTC. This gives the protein CASSFQGPYGYTF.

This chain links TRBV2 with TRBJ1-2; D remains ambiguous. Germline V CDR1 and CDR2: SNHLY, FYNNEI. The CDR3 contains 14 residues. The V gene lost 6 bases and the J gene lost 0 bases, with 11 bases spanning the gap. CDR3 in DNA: TGTGCCAGCAGAATAATCCCCGCTAACTATGGCTACACCTTC. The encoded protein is CASRIIPANYGYTF. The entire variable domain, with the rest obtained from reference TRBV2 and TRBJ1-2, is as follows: EPEVTQTPSHQVTQMGQEVILRCVPISNHLYFYWYRQILGQKVEFLVSFYNNEISEKSEIFDDQFSVERPDGSNFTLKIRSTKLEDSAMYFCASRIIPANYGYTFGSGTRLTVV.

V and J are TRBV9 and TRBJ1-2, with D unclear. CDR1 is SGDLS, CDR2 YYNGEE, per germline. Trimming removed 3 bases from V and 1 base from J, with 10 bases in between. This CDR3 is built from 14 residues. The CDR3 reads CASSATEINYGYTF. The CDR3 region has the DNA TGTGCCAGCAGCGCTACAGAGATTAACTATGGCTACACCTTC. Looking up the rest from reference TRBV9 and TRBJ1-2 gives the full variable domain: DSGVTQTPKHLITATGQRVTLRCSPRSGDLSVYWYQQSLDQGLQFLIQYYNGEERAKGNILERFSAQQFPDLHSELNLSSLELGDSALYFCASSATEINYGYTFGSGTRLTVV.

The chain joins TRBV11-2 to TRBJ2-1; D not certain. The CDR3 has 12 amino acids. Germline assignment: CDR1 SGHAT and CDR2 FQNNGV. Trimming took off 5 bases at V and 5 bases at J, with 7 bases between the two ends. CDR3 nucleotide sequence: TGTGCCAGCAGCCAGCTTCACAATGAGCAGTTCTTC. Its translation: CASSQLHNEQFF.

Here the CDR3 reads CASSYERGGLNEQFF. The CDR3 bases are TGTGCCAGCAGCTACGAGCGGGGGGGCTTGAATGAGCAGTTCTTC. The chain recombines TRBV3-1 (or the pseudogene TRBV3-2) with TRBJ2-1, with 10 bases matching TRBD2. From germline, CDR1 is LGHDT and CDR2 YNNKEL (reference sequence). The ends lost 5 bases at V and 7 bases at J; junction bases unmatched: 8. The CDR3 spans 15 residues.

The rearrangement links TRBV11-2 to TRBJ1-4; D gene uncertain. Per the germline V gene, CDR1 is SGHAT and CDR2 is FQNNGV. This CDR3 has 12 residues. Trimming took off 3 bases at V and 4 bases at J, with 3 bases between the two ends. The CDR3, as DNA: TGTGCCAGCAGCTTGGATAATGAAAAACTGTTTTTT. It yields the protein CASSLDNEKLFF.

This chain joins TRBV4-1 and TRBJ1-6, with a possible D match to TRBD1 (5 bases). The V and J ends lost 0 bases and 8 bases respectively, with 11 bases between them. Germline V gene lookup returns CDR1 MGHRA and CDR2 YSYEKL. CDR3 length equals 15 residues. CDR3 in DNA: TGCGCCAGCAGCCAAGAGTCAGGGAGTCATTCACCCCTCCACTTT. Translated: CASSQESGSHSPLHF.

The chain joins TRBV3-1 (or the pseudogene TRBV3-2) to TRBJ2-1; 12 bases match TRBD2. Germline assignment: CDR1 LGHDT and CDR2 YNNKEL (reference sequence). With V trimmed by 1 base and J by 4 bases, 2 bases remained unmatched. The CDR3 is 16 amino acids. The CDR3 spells CASSQGLAGGYNEQFF. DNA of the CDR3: TGTGCCAGCAGCCAAGGGCTAGCGGGGGGGTACAATGAGCAGTTCTTC.

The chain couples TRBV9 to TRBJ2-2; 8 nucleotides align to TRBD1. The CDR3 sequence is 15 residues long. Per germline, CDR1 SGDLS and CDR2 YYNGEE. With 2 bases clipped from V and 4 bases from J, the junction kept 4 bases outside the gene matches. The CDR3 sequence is CASSVDRGGTGELFF. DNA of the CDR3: TGTGCCAGCAGCGTCGACAGGGGTGGCACCGGGGAGCTGTTTTTT.

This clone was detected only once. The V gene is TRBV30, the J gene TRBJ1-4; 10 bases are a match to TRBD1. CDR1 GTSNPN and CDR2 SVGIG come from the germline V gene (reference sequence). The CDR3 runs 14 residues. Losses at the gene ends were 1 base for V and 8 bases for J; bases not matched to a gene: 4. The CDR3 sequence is CAWSARDRGEKLFF. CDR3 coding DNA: TGTGCCTGGAGTGCCCGGGACAGGGGAGAAAAACTGTTTTTT.

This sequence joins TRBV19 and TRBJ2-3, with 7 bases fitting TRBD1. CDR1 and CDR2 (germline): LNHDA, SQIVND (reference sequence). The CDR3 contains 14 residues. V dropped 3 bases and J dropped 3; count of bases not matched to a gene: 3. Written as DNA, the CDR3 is TGTGCCAGTAGTATGACAGGGTTAACAGATACGCAGTATTTT. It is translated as CASSMTGLTDTQYF.

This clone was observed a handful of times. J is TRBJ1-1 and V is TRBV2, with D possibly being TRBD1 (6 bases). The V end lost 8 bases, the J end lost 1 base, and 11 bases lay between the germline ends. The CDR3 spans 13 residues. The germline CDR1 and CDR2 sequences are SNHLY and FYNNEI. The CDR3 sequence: CASRTEKNTEAFF. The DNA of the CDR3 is TGTGCCAGCCGGACAGAGAAGAACACTGAAGCTTTCTTT.

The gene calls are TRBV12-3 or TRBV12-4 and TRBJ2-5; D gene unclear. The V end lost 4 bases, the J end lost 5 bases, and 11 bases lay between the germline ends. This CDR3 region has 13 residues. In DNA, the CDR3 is TGTGCCAGCAGTTACCCTGGGTCGGAGACCCAGTACTTC. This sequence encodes CASSYPGSETQYF.

The CDR3 loop is CASSLGGSRETQYF. The CDR3 DNA sequence: TGTGCCAGCAGCTTGGGCGGGAGTCGAGAGACCCAGTACTTC. The chain employs TRBV11-1 and TRBJ2-5; 7 bases map to TRBD2. Germline loops: CDR1 SGHAT, CDR2 FQDESV (reference sequence). V gave up 3 bases and J gave up 4 bases; unmatched junction bases: 5. CDR3 length equals 14 residues.

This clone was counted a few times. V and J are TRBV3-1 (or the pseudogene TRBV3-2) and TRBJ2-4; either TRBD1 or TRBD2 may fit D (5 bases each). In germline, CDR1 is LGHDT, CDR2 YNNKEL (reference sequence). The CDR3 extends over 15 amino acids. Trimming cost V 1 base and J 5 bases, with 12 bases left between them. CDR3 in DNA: TGTGCCAGCAGCCAAGGAACGGGACCGCAAAACATTCAGTACTTC. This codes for CASSQGTGPQNIQYF.

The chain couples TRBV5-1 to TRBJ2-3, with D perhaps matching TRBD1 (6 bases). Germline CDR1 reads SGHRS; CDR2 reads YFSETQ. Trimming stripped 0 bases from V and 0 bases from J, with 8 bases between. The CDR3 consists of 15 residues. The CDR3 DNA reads TGCGCCAGCAGCTTGGGGGACAAGAGCACAGATACGCAGTATTTT. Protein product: CASSLGDKSTDTQYF.

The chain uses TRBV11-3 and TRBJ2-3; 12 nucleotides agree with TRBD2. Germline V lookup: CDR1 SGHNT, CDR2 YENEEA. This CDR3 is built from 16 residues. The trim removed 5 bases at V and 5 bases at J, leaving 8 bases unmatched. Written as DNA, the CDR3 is TGTGCCAGCAGCCCCAGACTAGCGGGAGAAGGAGATACGCAGTATTTT. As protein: CASSPRLAGEGDTQYF.

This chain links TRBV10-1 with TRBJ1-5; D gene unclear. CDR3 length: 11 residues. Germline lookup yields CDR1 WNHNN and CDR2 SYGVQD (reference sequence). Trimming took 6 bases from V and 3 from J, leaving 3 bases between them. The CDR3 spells CASRDNQPQHF. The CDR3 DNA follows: TGCGCCAGCAGGGACAATCAGCCCCAGCATTTT.

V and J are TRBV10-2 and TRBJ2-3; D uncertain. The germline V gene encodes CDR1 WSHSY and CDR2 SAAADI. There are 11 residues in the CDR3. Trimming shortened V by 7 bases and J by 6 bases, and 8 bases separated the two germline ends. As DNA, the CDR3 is TGCGCCAGCACGGGCGTTGATACGCAGTATTTT. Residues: CASTGVDTQYF.

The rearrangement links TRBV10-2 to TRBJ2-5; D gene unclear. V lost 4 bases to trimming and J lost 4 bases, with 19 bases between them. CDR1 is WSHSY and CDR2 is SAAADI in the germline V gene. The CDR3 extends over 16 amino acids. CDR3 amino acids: CASSVSAAVRGETQYF. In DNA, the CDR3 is TGCGCCAGCAGTGTCTCGGCGGCCGTTCGTGGAGAGACCCAGTACTTC.

CDR3 bases: TGTGCCAGCAGTTACGGTGGGCGGGAAATAGATACGCAGTATTTT. Its translation is CASSYGGREIDTQYF. The V and J genes are TRBV6-5 and TRBJ2-3, with D perhaps TRBD2 (6 bases). From germline, CDR1 is MNHEY and CDR2 SVGAGI. V was pared by 2 bases and J by 5 bases, with 14 bases between. The CDR3 covers 15 residues.